The sequence of this T cell receptor beta chain was determined in a study of T cell responses to AZD1222 COVID-19 vaccine (dated by TCRdb to 2020 to 2022). A note on the overall study: AZD1222 recipients whose second dose came at about 4 weeks and those whose second dose came at about 12 weeks were combined into one group, since spike-specific TCR depth and breadth did not differ between the two schedules. A total of over 230 trial participants underwent TCR sequencing, of whom about 200 received two doses of AZD1222 and about 26 received two doses of the MenACWY control vaccine. Trial participants were enrolled into age subgroups of 18-55, 56-69 and 70-plus years, which contained about 150, 28 and 57 TCR-sequenced participants, respectively.

The CDR3 regions of human TCRbeta chains were analyzed by immunosequencing. As for the authors' bioinformatics: TCRs in the repertoires were matched against a reference library of SARS-CoV-2-specific TCRs that had been generated with the MIRA antigen-specificity platform. Breadth meant the fraction of unique TCRs that were SARS-CoV-2-associated, whereas depth meant the fraction of total T cells that were SARS-CoV-2-associated. Each spike-specific TCR was assigned to its reactive spike region and to a CD4 or CD8 class using the MIRA data. Log10-transformed breadth and depth values were compared by one-way ANOVA with Sidak's multiple comparisons tests. In its TCRdb copy, this immuneACCESS table keeps in-frame sequences only and misses some clones. Where compared with another copy, unresolved V genes explain less than half of these, and the others have no known cause. V and J calls and clone size are those listed in that table; D and trimming were worked out from the DNA. The table for this sample lists around 75,000 clones; roughly 81% of them were counted only once. The ten largest clones capture 13% of the sample.

About this clone: No antigen is known for it. Base qualities are missing; no much larger clone stands one base away.

The label giving this sample's time point can be read as: baseline before first vaccination. The vaccinee samples were drawn from two UK trials, COV001 and COV002, one of which was a single-blind randomized controlled phase 2/3 trial testing AZD1222 (ChAdOx1 nCoV-19) in healthy adults. For TCRbeta chain sequencing, PBMC samples from trial participants were taken at day 0 and at day 28 after the second dose. Overall study outcomes, separate from this receptor: Because no day 14 peak-response samples were available, repertoires were characterized only after the peak T cell response. Participants were mostly white British and included more females than males, and it was suggested by the authors that clonal diversity may have been underestimated. After two AZD1222 doses, spike-specific TCR breadth and depth were significantly higher than at day 0 and than in MenACWY recipients. In the small 56-69-year group, the increase in depth fell short of significance, most likely because of low power. Vaccine-associated CD4 TCRs spanned the whole spike protein, with dominant responses in regions 160-218 and 743-854. Conclusions about previously exposed vaccinees are limited, since just five or six AZD1222 recipients were seropositive for SARS-CoV-2 at baseline. Nearly half of unique spike-specific TCRs reportedly recognized epitopes outside regions mutated in the B.1.351 and B.1.1.7 variants.

Reading the germline V gene gives CDR1 MDHEN and CDR2 SYDVKM. Deletion took 0 bases off V and 0 bases off J, with a span of 13 bases between the germline ends. Counted from cysteine to phenylalanine, this CDR3 has 17 amino acids. The entry retains the CDR3 DNA only, 51 bases that are in frame from base 1. The chain joins TRBV28 to TRBJ2-3; no D gene can be assigned with confidence. This clonotype originated in an adult in good health. Specimen: peripheral blood, collected on day 0 of AZD1222 vaccination. The sequenced DNA is TGTGCCAGCAGTTTATGGGGCCGGAGTAAAAGCACAGATACGCAGTATTTT. It translates to CASSLWGRSKSTDTQYF.